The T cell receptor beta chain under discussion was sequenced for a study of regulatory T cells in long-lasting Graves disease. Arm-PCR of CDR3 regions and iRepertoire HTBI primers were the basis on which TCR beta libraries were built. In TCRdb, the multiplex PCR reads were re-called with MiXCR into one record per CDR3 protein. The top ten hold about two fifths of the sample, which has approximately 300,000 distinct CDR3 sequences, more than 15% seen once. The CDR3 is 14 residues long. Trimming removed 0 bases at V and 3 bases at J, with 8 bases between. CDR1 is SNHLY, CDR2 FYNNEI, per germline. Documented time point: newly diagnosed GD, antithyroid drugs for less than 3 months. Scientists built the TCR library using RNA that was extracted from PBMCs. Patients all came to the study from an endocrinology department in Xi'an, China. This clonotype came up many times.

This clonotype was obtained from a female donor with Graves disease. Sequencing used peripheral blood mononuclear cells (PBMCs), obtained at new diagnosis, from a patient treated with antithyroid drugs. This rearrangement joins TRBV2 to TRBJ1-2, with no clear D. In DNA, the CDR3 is TGTGCCAGCAGTGAAGCGTATGTGGACTATGGCTACACCTTC. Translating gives CASSEAYVDYGYTF.